Below, 23 T cell receptor beta chains from the same sample are listed, as sequenced in a study of blood T cells in healthy people across ages. Alongside a J-beta primer mix, a sample-barcoded 5' primer served in a second PCR lasting roughly 7 to 11 cycles. Each CDR3 protein is one row after TCRdb ran MiXCR on the 5' RACE reads. This table has about 580,000 distinct CDR3 sequences, 40% to 50% appearing once. Specimen: blood. The receptors originated from a man older than 75 in good health.

This rearrangement joins TRBV2 to TRBJ2-1, with 14 bases matching TRBD2. Germline CDR1 reads SNHLY; CDR2 reads FYNNEI. The junction had 6 bases not matched to a gene; V was cut back by 6 bases and J by 8 bases. The CDR3 length is 15 residues. This chain's CDR3 is CASRETSGRVHEQFF. The CDR3 DNA follows: TGTGCCAGCAGGGAGACTAGCGGGAGGGTCCATGAGCAGTTCTTC.

This chain links TRBV3-1 with TRBJ2-1, with D unclear. The CDR3 is 12 residues long. V shed 3 bases and J shed 9 bases, with 9 bases lying between them. Germline V gene lookup returns CDR1 LGHDT and CDR2 YNNKEL (reference sequence). CDR3 sequence reads: CASSQFRLEQFF. CDR3 sequence (DNA): TGTGCCAGCAGCCAGTTCCGTCTTGAGCAGTTCTTC.

The sample holds a few counts of this clonotype. This chain joins TRBV4-3 and TRBJ1-2, with a possible D match to TRBD1 (6 bases). This CDR3 has 14 residues. Germline CDR1 LGHNA, CDR2 YSLEER. V was cut by 2 bases and J by 5 bases, with 12 bases left in between. The DNA of the CDR3 is TGCGCCAGCAGCCAATTGGGGGCCGGGTATGGCTACACCTTC. Translated, it gives CASSQLGAGYGYTF.

This chain links TRBV6-1 with TRBJ2-7; D is possibly TRBD2 (6 bases). The V and J ends lost 6 bases and 0 bases respectively, with 12 bases between them. CDR1 is MNHNS, CDR2 SASEGT, per germline. The CDR3 has 14 residues. The CDR3 DNA reads TGTGCCAGCAGGGGGACGGGGGACTCCTACGAGCAGTACTTC. It yields the protein CASRGTGDSYEQYF.

This clonotype is a singleton in its sample. The CDR3 spells CSARVGGTSVYNEQFF. Written as DNA, the CDR3 is TGCAGTGCTAGAGTTGGAGGAACTAGCGTCTACAATGAGCAGTTCTTC. The gene calls are TRBV20-1 and TRBJ2-1; 7 bases align to TRBD2. V lost 1 base, J lost 3 bases, and 9 bases stayed unmatched. In germline, CDR1 is DFQATT, CDR2 SNEGSKA (reference sequence). The CDR3 sequence is 16 residues long.

This clonotype occurred a few times. A much larger clone lies a single base off, so this may be a read error. V usage is TRBV6-5 and J usage is TRBJ2-7; 8 bases match TRBD2. Looked up from germline, CDR1 is MNHEY and CDR2 is SVGAGI. This CDR3 region has 14 residues. Written as DNA, the CDR3 is TGTGCCAGCAGTGACTCAGCGGGAGTAGACGAGCAGTACTTC. It yields the protein CASSDSAGVDEQYF.

Of note for this clonotype: At one boundary the junction diverges from the germline segment, which might be a read error. J is TRBJ2-1 and V is TRBV6-2 or TRBV6-3; 10 bases agree with TRBD1. Germline CDR1 MNHEY, CDR2 SVGEGT. The CDR3 is 16 residues long. CDR3 coding DNA: TGTGCCAGCAGACCCGCCGGGACAGGGGTATACAATGAGAAGTTCTTC. This sequence encodes CASRPAGTGVYNEKFF.

The chain couples TRBV4-2 to TRBJ1-4; no clear D gene. Trimming took 1 base from V and 0 from J, leaving 12 bases between them. CDR3 length: 17 residues. Germline V gives CDR1 LGHNA, CDR2 YNFKEQ. DNA of the CDR3: TGTGCCAGCAGCCAAGTGGGCAGGATAGCAACTAATGAAAAACTGTTTTTT. This encodes CASSQVGRIATNEKLFF.

V gene TRBV20-1 combines with J gene TRBJ2-5; D is perhaps TRBD1 (6 bases). TRBJ2-7 matches the DNA end more closely, so the J call is doubtful. CDR1 and CDR2 from the germline V gene are DFQATT and SNEGSKA (reference sequence). CDR3 length: 13 residues. As DNA, the CDR3 is TGCAGTGCGCCCGCTACAGGGTTTGACGAGCAGTACTTC. It translates to CSAPATGFDEQYF.

This clonotype was counted a few times. The J gene is TRBJ1-2, the V gene TRBV6-6, with D unresolved. The CDR3 sequence is 14 residues long. Germline V gene sequence: CDR1 MNHNY, CDR2 SVGAGI (reference sequence). Trimming took 3 bases from V and 5 from J, leaving 13 bases between them. The CDR3 DNA reads as TGTGCCAGCAGTTATTCCGACTCGGGGTATGGCTACACCTTC. This gives the protein CASSYSDSGYGYTF.

The chain links TRBV6-5 to TRBJ2-2; D possibly corresponds to TRBD2 (6 bases). The CDR3 length is 15 residues. V was clipped by 5 bases and J by 6 bases, with 16 bases between them. Germline V CDR1 and CDR2: MNHEY, SVGAGI. The CDR3 sequence: CASSRTGTQAGELFF. For the CDR3, the DNA is TGTGCCAGCAGTAGGACCGGGACTCAGGCCGGGGAGCTGTTTTTT.

The chain is built from TRBV20-1 and TRBJ2-7; a possible D gene is TRBD2 (5 bases). V shed 6 bases and J shed 0 bases, with 21 bases lying between them. CDR3 length equals 16 residues. Germline-derived CDR1 and CDR2 are DFQATT and SNEGSKA (reference sequence). CDR3 region: CSARMSEGLSSYEQYF. Written as DNA, the CDR3 is TGCAGTGCAAGGATGTCCGAGGGCCTCAGCTCCTACGAGCAGTACTTC.

This clonotype has at least ten counts. Here the CDR3 DNA reads TGTGCCAGCAGTTACTCGGGGTACACCCCTCCTTACGAGCAGTACTTC. Its protein product is CASSYSGYTPPYEQYF. V and J are TRBV6-5 and TRBJ2-7; D gene uncertain. Germline V lookup: CDR1 MNHEY, CDR2 SVGAGI. There are 16 residues in the CDR3. V was clipped by 0 bases and J by 4 bases, with 16 bases between them.

The rearrangement joins TRBV13 to TRBJ2-1, with TRBD2 identical over 8 bases. Germline V lookup: CDR1 PRHDT, CDR2 FYEKMQ (reference sequence). The V segment lost 5 bases and the J segment 2 bases; nucleotides outside the gene matches: 11. This CDR3 has 17 amino acids. The DNA of the CDR3 is TGTGCCAGCAGCCGTATGAAAAGCGGGGGTCCCTACAATGAGCAGTTCTTC. Amino acid sequence: CASSRMKSGGPYNEQFF.

In regard to this clonotype: The junction departs from germline at one end; a sequencing error may be responsible. The gene calls are TRBV18 and TRBJ2-1; no definite D call. In germline, CDR1 is KGHSH, CDR2 LQKENI. CDR3 size: 16 residues. The CDR3, as DNA: TGTGCCAGCTCCATCTGGGCGCGAAACTCCTACAATGAGCGGTTCTTC. Amino acid sequence: CASSIWARNSYNERFF.

The chain combines TRBV2 with TRBJ1-2, with TRBD1 matching over 11 bases. Germline CDR1 reads SNHLY; CDR2 reads FYNNEI. V shed 6 bases, J shed 4 bases, and the junction held 10 bases outside the gene matches. The CDR3 sequence is 16 residues long. The CDR3 bases are TGTGCCAGCAGAGGACAGGGGGCAGGTGGTGGCTATGGCTACACCTTC. It translates to CASRGQGAGGGYGYTF.

The chain links TRBV2 to TRBJ2-3, with D tentatively TRBD2 (5 bases). Germline V gene data show CDR1 as SNHLY and CDR2 as FYNNEI. V lost 4 bases and J 4 bases, leaving 12 bases between the germline ends. CDR3 length equals 14 residues. The DNA for the CDR3 is TGTGCCAGCAGTGCCGGGCTACTAGCAGATACGCAGTATTTT. The encoded protein is CASSAGLLADTQYF.

This CDR3 reads CASSPDPTSGRVLEQFF. Here the CDR3 DNA reads TGTGCCAGCAGCCCCGACCCGACTAGCGGGCGGGTTTTAGAGCAGTTCTTC. The chain employs TRBV7-9 and TRBJ2-1; 10 bases align to TRBD2. Germline values: CDR1 SEHNR, CDR2 FQNEAQ (reference sequence). With V trimmed by 5 bases and J by 10 bases, 17 bases remained unmatched. This CDR3 has 17 residues.

The V and J genes are TRBV24-1 and TRBJ2-5, with D possibly being TRBD1 or TRBD2 (7 bases each). This CDR3 contains 16 residues. V was cut by 2 bases and J by 5 bases, with 17 bases left in between. Germline V lookup: CDR1 KGHDR, CDR2 SFDVKD. The CDR3 loop reads CATSDWLAGGGETQYF. DNA of the CDR3: TGTGCCACCAGTGATTGGCTGGCAGGGGGAGGGGAGACCCAGTACTTC.

The chain is built from TRBV4-1 and TRBJ2-5; the D call may be TRBD1 or TRBD2 (5 bases each). Germline assignment: CDR1 MGHRA and CDR2 YSYEKL. Deletions cut 4 bases from V and 2 bases from J, with 11 bases between. The CDR3 has 14 residues. In nucleotides, the CDR3 is TGCGCCAGCAGCCCTGGGGGAAAACAAGAGACCCAGTACTTC. Protein product: CASSPGGKQETQYF.

This clonotype was detected once. J is TRBJ2-1 and V is TRBV6-2 or TRBV6-3, with TRBD2 as a possible D gene (6 bases). Trimming took 5 bases from V and 9 from J, leaving 23 bases between them. The CDR3 loop spans 16 amino acids. Germline-derived CDR1 and CDR2 are MNHEY and SVGEGT. CDR3 protein: CASSPSAGPLWFEQFF. The CDR3 nucleotides read TGTGCCAGCAGTCCTTCAGCGGGCCCCCTTTGGTTTGAGCAGTTCTTC.

This chain connects TRBV7-3 to TRBJ2-1, with a possible D match to TRBD1 (6 bases). The V end was cut by 0 bases, the J end by 7 bases, with 13 bases between. CDR3 length: 15 residues. Germline V gives CDR1 SGHTA, CDR2 FQGTGA. The CDR3 DNA reads TGTGCCAGCAGCTTAACGACTGCAGGGGTGAATGAGCAGTTCTTC. As protein: CASSLTTAGVNEQFF.

V gene TRBV20-1 combines with J gene TRBJ2-3; the match to TRBD2 covers 12 bases. With V trimmed by 3 bases and J by 0 bases, 7 bases remained unmatched. The CDR3 is 17 residues long. Germline values: CDR1 DFQATT, CDR2 SNEGSKA (reference sequence). The CDR3 DNA reads TGCAGTGCTAGGTCACTAGCGGGGGGCCCGAGCACAGATACGCAGTATTTT. Translation: CSARSLAGGPSTDTQYF.